Listed below are T cell receptor beta chains from one sample, sequenced in a study of CD8+CD57+ T cells in acquired aplastic anemia. TCRdb used MiXCR to reprocess the reads, holding one entry per CDR3 protein. The data show about 220,000 distinct CDR3 sequences, with roughly 35% seen just once and around 1.1% held by the top ten. The sample comprised sorted CD4+, CD8+, or CD8+CD57+ T cells (not recorded which) from PBMCs. The receptors were gathered from a human donor in good health, serving as a control. CDR3s leave out the opening cysteine and the closing phenylalanine or tryptophan. A D gene is named only where the DNA matches it firmly. Clone size is given for some rows only: seen once, a few or many times, or a class if the clone is expanded.

>NA|TRBV2|TRBJ1-6|TRBD1
ASSQRTGYNSPLH
>many|TRBV2|TRBJ2-1|NA
ASSEDFGSSYNEQF
>many|TRBV7-2|TRBJ2-3|NA
ASSFMAADTQY
>many|TRBV19|TRBJ2-5|TRBD2
ASSRTSGVWETQY
>few|TRBV7-3|TRBJ1-2|NA
ASSPIGQGDYGYT
>many|TRBV20-1|TRBJ1-1|NA
SASPRQAHSDTEAF
>many|TRBV2|TRBJ2-7|NA
ASSGRVMLGDYEQY
>NA|TRBV5-8|TRBJ1-4|NA
ASSPTGAGGEKLF
>NA|TRBV12-3/TRBV12-4|TRBJ1-2|NA
ASSPPPMVVVDYGYT
>NA|TRBV20-1|TRBJ1-4|NA
SARDSFSTNEKLF
>NA|TRBV24-1|TRBJ2-7|TRBD1
AAKRSDRGMGEQY
>few|TRBV11-3|TRBJ1-2|NA
AINRRLNYGYT
>NA|TRBV24-1|TRBJ1-5|TRBD1
ATSEAGGPQPQH
>NA|TRBV7-3|TRBJ2-2|TRBD1
ASSPPTSQGTGELF
>NA|TRBV5-5|TRBJ1-4|NA
ASSLIRGFGEKLF
>NA|TRBV12-3/TRBV12-4|TRBJ1-3|NA
ASTYRPLVSTGNTIY
>many|TRBV19|TRBJ1-6|NA
ASRRDSYNSPLH
>once|TRBV10-3|TRBJ1-2|NA
AISALVGTVSHT
>many|TRBV7-2|TRBJ2-5|NA
ASSLGGYGETQY
>many|TRBV5-1|TRBJ1-5|TRBD1
ASSSTGEQPQH
>NA|TRBV20-1|TRBJ1-6|NA
SARDPTATVNSPLH
>many|TRBV11-1|TRBJ2-1|NA
ASSLRAATLHNEQF